This TCR beta chain was documented in a study of lymphopenia after photon versus proton radiotherapy. Some clones are missing from TCRdb's copy, which holds only in-frame ones; the method was immunoSEQ multiplex PCR. The sample consists of roughly 76,000 clones, around 90% of them appearing once. The CDR3 covers 13 residues. CDR1 KGHSH and CDR2 LQKENI come from the germline V gene. A word on this clone: The junction and the germline gene differ at one end; a read error may be behind it.

The J gene is TRBJ2-1, the V gene TRBV18, with 8 bases matching TRBD1. The sample consisted of peripheral blood, taken from a patient treated with photon-based radiotherapy. The clonotype originates from a woman between 40 and 50 years old with cholangiocarcinoma. DNA for the CDR3: TGTGCCAGCTCTCCCGACAGGGGTCCCGGAGAGGTCTTC. Its protein is CASSPDRGPGEVF.